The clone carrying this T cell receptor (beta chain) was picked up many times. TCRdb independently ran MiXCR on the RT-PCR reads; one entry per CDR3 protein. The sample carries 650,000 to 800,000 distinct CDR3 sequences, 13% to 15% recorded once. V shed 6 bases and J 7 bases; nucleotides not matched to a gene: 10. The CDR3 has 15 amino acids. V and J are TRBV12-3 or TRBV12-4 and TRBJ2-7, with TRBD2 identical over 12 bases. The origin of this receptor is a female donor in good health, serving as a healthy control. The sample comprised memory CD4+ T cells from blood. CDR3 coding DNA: TGTGCCAGCAGCGACACGACTAGCGGGGGCGTAGAGCAGTACTTC. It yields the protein CASSDTTSGGVEQYF.